This T cell receptor (beta chain) was found in a study of blood T cell repertoires in COVID-19. Background on the study: Sites in the United States, Italy and Spain provided acute and convalescent COVID-19 samples.

The repertoire was sequenced with immunoSEQ multiplex PCR; TCRdb's copy has only in-frame clones and lacks some. The profile shows over 110,000 clones, 81% of them singletons. Germline values: CDR1 LNHDA, CDR2 SQIVND (reference sequence). V was pared by 0 bases and J by 0 bases, with 17 bases between. The CDR3 runs to 18 residues. This chain joins TRBV19 and TRBJ1-1, with D possibly TRBD1 on 6 matching bases. Input material: peripheral blood. This receptor was obtained from a human donor in a cohort sampled during active COVID-19. CDR3 sequence: CASSIEQGLVSLNTEAFF. The CDR3 DNA is TGTGCCAGTAGTATAGAACAGGGCCTTGTCTCCCTGAACACTGAAGCTTTCTTT.